This entry lists 25 T cell receptor beta chains sequenced from one sample in a study of cytomegalovirus exposure and HLA in healthy donors. PCR primers comprised 60 Vbeta and 13 Jbeta primers. Clones were sequenced by immunoSEQ multiplex PCR, and TCRdb holds only the in-frame ones, with some missing. This sample carries approximately 150,000 clones, more than 60% of them seen once, and the ten largest clones take approximately 6.5%. The sample was PBMCs. The source of these receptors is a woman aged 55 to 70 in good health and CMV-seronegative.

The rearrangement uses TRBV4-2 and TRBJ2-3; no clear D. The CDR3 runs 14 residues. Trimming removed 4 bases at V and 2 bases at J, with 10 bases between. Per the germline V gene, CDR1 is LGHNA and CDR2 is YNFKEQ. CDR3 sequence (DNA): TGTGCCAGCAGCCCCCAAGCCTACACAGATACGCAGTATTTT. This encodes CASSPQAYTDTQYF.

The chain joins TRBV21-1 to TRBJ1-2; the table's D gene call, TRBD1, was not cross checked with the DNA. TRBV21-1 counts as a pseudogene. The CDR3 runs 14 residues. CDR3 coding DNA: TGTGCCAGCAGCAAAGACAGGGTCGGGTATGGCTACACCTTC. Translated: CASSKDRVGYGYTF.

CDR3 in amino acids: CASSIEGVGQGFSYNEQFF. DNA of the CDR3: TGTGCCAGTAGTATAGAGGGGGTTGGACAGGGGTTTTCCTACAATGAGCAGTTCTTC. The chain carries TRBV19 and TRBJ2-1; 9 positions agree with TRBD1. This CDR3 contains 19 residues. The germline CDR1 and CDR2 sequences are LNHDA and SQIVND (reference sequence). The J segment lost 1 base and the V segment lost 0 bases, leaving 10 bases of the junction unmatched.

The rearrangement joins TRBV18 to TRBJ2-2; D possibly corresponds to TRBD2 (6 bases). The CDR3 totals 16 residues. Per germline, CDR1 KGHSH and CDR2 LQKENI. Trimming took 3 bases from V and 3 from J, leaving 14 bases between them. For the CDR3, the DNA is TGTGCCAGCTCACCCCTCGGTTCGGGGGACACCGGGGAGCTGTTTTTT. The encoded protein is CASSPLGSGDTGELFF.

Concerning this clone itself: An end of the junction differs from the germline gene, which may be a read error. The chain couples TRBV7-9 to TRBJ1-6; TRBD1 matches 7 bases. This CDR3 region has 16 residues. Germline V gene sequence: CDR1 SEHNR, CDR2 FQNEAQ (reference sequence). This CDR3 reads CSSSPPGRQGESPLHF. The CDR3 nucleotides read TGTTCCAGCAGCCCGCCTGGAAGACAGGGAGAATCACCCCTCCACTTT. The whole variable domain, filled in from reference TRBV7-9 and TRBJ1-6, reads DTGVSQNPRHKITKRGQNVTFRCDPISEHNRLYWYRQTLGQGPEFLTYFQNEAQLEKSRLLSDRFSAERPKGSFSTLEIQRTEQGDSAMYLCSSSPPGRQGESPLHFGNGTRLTVT.

The V call is TRBV5-4, the J call TRBJ2-1; 8 positions agree with TRBD2. Trimming cost V 0 bases and J 7 bases; bases outside gene matches: 6. CDR3 length: 15 residues. Germline V gives CDR1 SGHNT, CDR2 YYREEE (reference sequence). CDR3 coding DNA: TGTGCCAGCAGCTTGGCCGGACTAGCTTCAAATGAGCAGTTCTTC. It specifies CASSLAGLASNEQFF.

This chain uses TRBV5-6 with TRBJ2-1; D is possibly TRBD1 (6 bases). This CDR3 has 15 residues. The germline V gene encodes CDR1 SGHDT and CDR2 YYEEEE. V gave up 4 bases and J gave up 4 bases, with 15 bases separating them. CDR3 sequence (DNA): TGTGCCAGCAGCATTTCCGGGACATCTTACAATGAGCAGTTCTTC. Amino acid sequence: CASSISGTSYNEQFF.

In regard to this clone: One junction end disagrees with the germline gene, perhaps due to a read error. The chain uses TRBV7-9 and TRBJ2-1; D unclear. The CDR3 is made up of 15 amino acids. Germline CDR1 SEHNR, CDR2 FQNEAQ (reference sequence). CDR3 nucleotides: TGTTCCAGCGTCTACAGTGGCCTCTCCTACAATGAGCAGTTCTTC. Residues: CSSVYSGLSYNEQFF.

V and J are TRBV6-5 and TRBJ2-1; D uncertain. This CDR3 comprises 14 residues. The germline CDR1 and CDR2 sequences are MNHEY and SVGAGI. Trimming left V 0 bases short and J 5 bases short, with 8 bases between. The CDR3 DNA reads as TGTGCCAGCAGTTACTCATCTAGAAACAATGAGCAGTTCTTC. As protein: CASSYSSRNNEQFF.

This clone was found a few times. The rearrangement links TRBV5-6 to TRBJ1-5; 8 bases line up with TRBD1. This CDR3 spans 17 amino acids. The germline V gene has CDR1 SGHDT and CDR2 YYEEEE. With V trimmed by 4 bases and J by 5 bases, 14 bases remained unmatched. The CDR3 protein is CASSTHTGTGVYQPQHF. CDR3 in DNA: TGTGCCAGCAGCACGCATACCGGGACAGGCGTGTATCAGCCCCAGCATTTT.

The V gene is TRBV7-2, the J gene TRBJ1-3; D remains unclear. Per the germline V gene, CDR1 is SGHTA and CDR2 is FQGNSA. The CDR3 totals 17 residues. Trimming removed 7 bases at V and 2 bases at J, with 21 bases between. CDR3 nucleotides: TGTGCCAGCACCTCGCGTATAGGGAGTTATGCTGGAAACACCATATATTTT. Protein: CASTSRIGSYAGNTIYF.

V and J are TRBV19 and TRBJ2-3; TRBD2 matches at 10 bases. Losses at the gene ends were 5 bases for V and 6 bases for J; bases not matched to a gene: 11. This CDR3 is 16 amino acids long. Germline V lookup: CDR1 LNHDA, CDR2 SQIVND (reference sequence). CDR3 in DNA: TGTGCCAGTAGTGAGGTAGTAGCGGGGGGCCGGGATACGCAGTATTTT. It codes for CASSEVVAGGRDTQYF.

This clone was observed a few times. The CDR3 sequence is CASSLQGTGGNEQFF. DNA of the CDR3: TGTGCCAGCAGCCTACAGGGTACCGGGGGGAATGAGCAGTTCTTC. The chain has TRBV2 and TRBJ2-1; D may be TRBD2 (7 bases). V was clipped by 6 bases and J by 7 bases, with 19 bases between them. This CDR3 contains 15 residues. CDR1 and CDR2 from the germline V gene are SNHLY and FYNNEI.

The CDR3 DNA is TGTGCCAGTCATCACAGGGTAAACGGGGCCAACGTCCTGACTTTC. Its translation: CASHHRVNGANVLTF. This rearrangement joins TRBV19 to TRBJ2-6; perhaps TRBD1 as D (6 bases). The length of the CDR3 is 15 residues. CDR1 and CDR2 (germline): LNHDA, SQIVND (reference sequence). Trimming removed 8 bases at V and 4 bases at J, with 15 bases between.

This rearrangement joins TRBV7-2 to TRBJ2-7, with 9 bases identical to TRBD2. The CDR3 is 13 amino acids. Trimming cost V 8 bases and J 6 bases; bases outside gene matches: 8. From germline, CDR1 is SGHTA and CDR2 FQGNSA. CDR3 protein: CASLGGGGGEQYF. The CDR3 DNA follows: TGTGCCAGCTTGGGTGGCGGGGGGGGCGAGCAGTACTTC. The entire variable domain, with the rest obtained from reference TRBV7-2 and TRBJ2-7, is as follows: GAGVSQSPSNKVTEKGKDVELRCDPISGHTALYWYRQSLGQGLEFLIYFQGNSAPDKSGLPSDRFSAERTGGSVSTLTIQRTQQEDSAVYLCASLGGGGGEQYFGPGTRLTVT.

The genes are TRBV4-1 and TRBJ1-2; 8 bases line up with TRBD1. The CDR3 extends over 17 amino acids. V lost 1 base, J lost 7 bases, and 14 bases stayed unmatched. Germline loops: CDR1 MGHRA, CDR2 YSYEKL. The CDR3 protein is CASSQAPVGQGFGGYTF. CDR3 coding DNA: TGCGCCAGCAGCCAAGCCCCGGTAGGACAGGGATTTGGTGGCTACACCTTC.

The J gene is TRBJ2-1, the V gene TRBV7-2, with a weak D call TRBD2 (6 bases). Germline V gene data show CDR1 as SGHTA and CDR2 as FQGNSA. V shed 1 base and J shed 2 bases, with 18 bases lying between them. The CDR3 has 18 amino acids. For the CDR3, the DNA is TGTGCCAGCAGCTTAGGCACCTGGGCGGGACCCGCCTACAATGAGCAGTTCTTC. It encodes CASSLGTWAGPAYNEQFF.

The chain combines TRBV28 with TRBJ1-5; D unresolved. Germline V gives CDR1 MDHEN, CDR2 SYDVKM. This CDR3 spans 14 amino acids. V gave up 2 bases and J gave up 0 bases, with 5 bases separating them. CDR3 in DNA: TGTGCCAGCAGTTTAAGCCGTAGCAATCAGCCCCAGCATTTT. Residues: CASSLSRSNQPQHF.

The V and J genes are TRBV5-1 and TRBJ2-2, with D unresolved. The CDR3 has 13 amino acids. Trimming left V 2 bases short and J 7 bases short, with 9 bases between. The germline CDR1 and CDR2 sequences are SGHRS and YFSETQ. CDR3 residues: CASSFGGIGELFF. The DNA of the CDR3 is TGCGCCAGCAGCTTCGGCGGCATCGGGGAGCTGTTTTTT.

Notes on this clone: Other DNA sequences from this sample encode an identical CDR3 as well. V gene TRBV7-2 combines with J gene TRBJ2-5; the match to TRBD2 covers 10 bases. With 0 bases clipped from V and 1 base from J, the junction kept 5 bases outside the gene matches. Germline CDR1 SGHTA, CDR2 FQGNSA. The CDR3 extends over 17 amino acids. The CDR3 bases are TGTGCCAGCAGCTTAGCGGGATTAGCGGGGGGCCAAGAGACCCAGTACTTC. It translates to CASSLAGLAGGQETQYF.

The genes are TRBV5-6 and TRBJ2-2, with TRBD2 as a possible D gene (5 bases). The CDR3 sequence is 16 residues long. Germline-derived CDR1 and CDR2 are SGHDT and YYEEEE. Deletions cut 0 bases from V and 0 bases from J, with 9 bases between. The CDR3 here is CASSLGPGTNTGELFF. The CDR3 nucleotides are TGTGCCAGCAGCTTGGGTCCCGGGACGAACACCGGGGAGCTGTTTTTT.

The J gene is TRBJ2-5, the V gene TRBV10-1, with D unclear. The CDR3 totals 15 residues. CDR1 WNHNN and CDR2 SYGVQD come from the germline V gene (reference sequence). The V end was cut by 7 bases, the J end by 11 bases, with 26 bases between. For the CDR3, the DNA is TGCGCCAGCATTTCCGATCTGAGCGTGACGGAAGAGCAGTACTTC. This translates into CASISDLSVTEEQYF.

The table lists this clone with a count of one. The J gene is TRBJ2-3, the V gene TRBV19; 11 bases are shared with TRBD2. CDR1 is LNHDA, CDR2 SQIVND, per germline (reference sequence). With 6 bases clipped from V and 6 bases from J, the junction kept 8 bases outside the gene matches. The CDR3 sequence is 15 residues long. The CDR3 is CASSPLAGGRDTQYF. The CDR3 DNA is TGTGCCAGTAGCCCTCTAGCGGGAGGCCGGGATACGCAGTATTTT.

The chain has TRBV18 and TRBJ2-7; 9 nucleotides line up with TRBD1. J was trimmed by 2 bases and V by 4 bases; bases with no gene match: 12. Germline lookup yields CDR1 KGHSH and CDR2 LQKENI. The CDR3 is 17 amino acids. CDR3 amino acids: CASSRRRDRVPPYEQYF. The DNA of the CDR3 is TGTGCCAGCTCACGGCGTAGGGACAGGGTTCCCCCCTACGAGCAGTACTTC.

The CDR3 protein is CASRRGTTNEKLFF. The CDR3 DNA sequence: TGTGCCAGCAGGCGAGGCACAACTAATGAAAAACTGTTTTTT. The genes are TRBV7-8 and TRBJ1-4; no clear D. Germline values: CDR1 SGHVS, CDR2 FQNEAQ. Trimming cost V 6 bases and J 0 bases, with 8 bases left between them. The CDR3 has 14 amino acids.